What follows are 29 T cell receptor beta chains derived from one specimen sequenced in a study of response to subunit inactivated influenza vaccine. TCRdb reanalysed the RT-PCR reads using MiXCR and keeps one entry per CDR3 protein. This table holds 530,000 or so distinct CDR3 sequences, less than 15% found once. Material: PBMCs from blood, obtained 11 to 12 days after vaccination. The source is a man aged 45-65 years who received an inactivated influenza vaccine.

The J gene is TRBJ1-1, the V gene TRBV7-6; 7 bases fit TRBD1. Germline V lookup: CDR1 SGHVS, CDR2 FNYEAQ. The CDR3 totals 15 residues. Trimming cost V 4 bases and J 0 bases; bases outside gene matches: 5. This CDR3 is CASSYDRVVNTEAFF. CDR3 nucleotides: TGTGCCAGCAGCTACGACAGGGTGGTGAACACTGAAGCTTTCTTT.

This clonotype was seen more than once but under ten times. The chain uses TRBV20-1 and TRBJ2-1, with 13 bases identical to TRBD2. CDR3 length: 19 residues. The junction had 19 bases not matched to a gene; V was cut back by 5 bases and J by 6 bases. CDR1 is DFQATT, CDR2 SNEGSKA, per germline (reference sequence). CDR3 sequence reads: CSAARAQGLAGFRPNEQFF. The DNA of the CDR3 is TGCAGTGCTGCACGCGCACAGGGACTAGCGGGATTTCGACCCAATGAGCAGTTCTTC.

This clonotype was seen only a few times. V and J are TRBV18 and TRBJ1-1; D is unclear. V gave up 3 bases and J gave up 3 bases, with 8 bases separating them. Germline CDR1 is KGHSH and CDR2 is LQKENI. The CDR3 contains 13 residues. This CDR3 reads CASSPSGYTEAFF. The CDR3 DNA reads as TGTGCCAGCTCACCTTCGGGGTACACTGAAGCTTTCTTT.

This clonotype was observed a few times. V gene TRBV21-1 combines with J gene TRBJ2-7; the table gives TRBD1 as D, unverified against the DNA. TRBV21-1 is an annotated pseudogene. This CDR3 has 20 residues. CDR3 protein: CASSKYPGADGIQSSYEQYF. The CDR3 DNA is TGTGCCAGCAGCAAATACCCAGGGGCAGACGGTATACAAAGCTCCTACGAGCAGTACTTC.

CDR3 residues: CATSRSGSSYNEQFF. The CDR3 DNA reads as TGTGCCACCAGCAGAAGCGGTAGCTCCTACAATGAGCAGTTCTTC. V usage is TRBV15 and J usage is TRBJ2-1, with a tentative D call TRBD2 (5 bases). Germline V gene sequence: CDR1 LNHNV, CDR2 YYDKDF (reference sequence). There are 15 residues in the CDR3. The V and J ends lost 2 bases and 0 bases respectively, with 8 bases between them.

This chain links TRBV20-1 with TRBJ1-1, with D maybe TRBD1 (5 bases). The germline CDR1 and CDR2 sequences are DFQATT and SNEGSKA (reference sequence). Trimming pared 6 bases from V and 7 bases from J, leaving 15 bases between. The CDR3 totals 12 residues. The CDR3 nucleotides read TGCAGTGCCGGGGACTCTAACCTTGAAGCTTTCTTT. Translation: CSAGDSNLEAFF.

This clonotype has ten or more counts. This chain joins TRBV20-1 and TRBJ2-7, with a possible D match to TRBD2 (5 bases). Germline lookup yields CDR1 DFQATT and CDR2 SNEGSKA (reference sequence). Between the trimmed V and J ends, which lost 3 bases and 5 bases, there was a span of 11 bases. This CDR3 region has 12 residues. Here the CDR3 reads CSASVGKDEQYF. In DNA form, the CDR3 reads TGCAGTGCTAGTGTCGGGAAGGACGAGCAGTACTTC.

The sample holds many counts of this clonotype. The rearrangement joins TRBV6-5 to TRBJ2-5; D not resolved. Trimming shortened V by 3 bases and J by 4 bases, and 12 bases separated the two germline ends. The CDR3 contains 14 residues. Germline CDR1 and CDR2: MNHEY and SVGAGI. The CDR3 DNA sequence: TGTGCCAGCAGTTATTCCCGAAGTGCAGAGACCCAGTACTTC. It encodes CASSYSRSAETQYF.

The rearrangement uses TRBV5-1 and TRBJ2-1, with 10 bases lining up with TRBD2. Germline lookup yields CDR1 SGHRS and CDR2 YFSETQ. The CDR3 totals 18 residues. With V trimmed by 6 bases and J by 7 bases, 19 bases remained unmatched. The CDR3, as DNA: TGCGCCAGCAAAAGCGGGAGGGCCATTCTAACGATGGGAAATGAGCAGTTCTTC. Amino acid sequence: CASKSGRAILTMGNEQFF.

This clonotype was detected only a few times. CDR3 sequence reads: CASSLVSIGADTQYF. CDR3 sequence (DNA): TGCGCCAGCAGCTTGGTCTCGATAGGGGCAGATACGCAGTATTTT. This sequence joins TRBV5-1 and TRBJ2-3; perhaps TRBD1 as D (5 bases). Germline CDR1 and CDR2: SGHRS and YFSETQ. The CDR3 is 15 residues long. V lost 0 bases, J lost 4 bases, and 12 bases lay in between.

The V gene is TRBV20-1, the J gene TRBJ2-1; D might be TRBD1 (5 bases). Trimming removed 6 bases at V and 4 bases at J, with 13 bases between. CDR1 DFQATT and CDR2 SNEGSKA come from the germline V gene (reference sequence). The CDR3 sequence is 13 residues long. CDR3 loop: CSALLDTYNEQFF. CDR3 DNA: TGCAGTGCGCTGTTGGACACGTACAATGAGCAGTTCTTC.

J is TRBJ2-5 and V is TRBV7-9; 9 nucleotides align to TRBD1. Germline CDR1 and CDR2: SEHNR and FQNEAQ (reference sequence). This CDR3 is built from 15 residues. With V trimmed by 5 bases and J by 4 bases, 8 bases remained unmatched. The CDR3 spells CASSTNRGLGETQYF. DNA for the CDR3: TGTGCCAGCAGCACAAACAGGGGGCTAGGAGAGACCCAGTACTTC.

This clonotype was seen ten or more times. The CDR3 sequence is CASTGTSGGANTGELFF. For the CDR3, the DNA is TGTGCCAGCACCGGGACTAGCGGGGGCGCGAACACCGGGGAGCTGTTTTTT. The gene calls are TRBV6-2 or TRBV6-3 and TRBJ2-2; 14 bases line up with TRBD2. V gave up 7 bases and J gave up 0 bases; unmatched junction bases: 4. Germline CDR1 is MNHEY and CDR2 is SVGEGT. This CDR3 comprises 17 residues.

The chain combines TRBV7-9 with TRBJ2-7; D gene unclear. The V end was cut by 11 bases, the J end by 2 bases, with 19 bases between. CDR3 length equals 14 residues. CDR1 and CDR2 (germline): SEHNR, FQNEAQ (reference sequence). CDR3 region: CAVGPTNRAYEQYF. The DNA for the CDR3 is TGTGCCGTGGGCCCCACCAATCGGGCCTACGAGCAGTACTTC.

The chain employs TRBV9 and TRBJ2-2, with D possibly matching TRBD2 (6 bases). CDR1 is SGDLS, CDR2 YYNGEE, per germline. Trimming removed 0 bases from V and 2 bases from J, with 11 bases in between. The CDR3 runs to 16 residues. CDR3 amino acids: CASSVGRVENTGELFF. DNA for the CDR3: TGTGCCAGCAGCGTAGGGAGGGTTGAAAACACCGGGGAGCTGTTTTTT.

The table lists this clonotype with a count of one. This sequence joins TRBV20-1 and TRBJ1-1; D uncertain. Germline V gene data show CDR1 as DFQATT and CDR2 as SNEGSKA (reference sequence). This CDR3 is built from 14 residues. V was trimmed by 4 bases and J by 1 base, leaving 13 bases between them. The CDR3 DNA is TGCAGTGCTACACCTTGGACGGAGAACACTGAAGCTTTCTTT. Protein sequence: CSATPWTENTEAFF.

The V gene is TRBV20-1, the J gene TRBJ1-6, with TRBD1 matching 7 bases. CDR1 and CDR2 from the germline V gene are DFQATT and SNEGSKA (reference sequence). J lost 8 bases, V lost 5 bases, and 3 bases had no gene match. This CDR3 has 12 amino acids. Written as DNA, the CDR3 is TGCAGTGCTGTAACAGGGGATTCACCCCTCCACTTT. This encodes CSAVTGDSPLHF.

V usage is TRBV18 and J usage is TRBJ2-7; possible D gene TRBD1, 6 bases. The CDR3 covers 13 residues. Germline V gene lookup returns CDR1 KGHSH and CDR2 LQKENI. The V end was cut by 3 bases, the J end by 4 bases, with 10 bases between. CDR3 in DNA: TGTGCCAGCTCACCCGTGGACAGTTACGAGCAGTACTTC. Residues: CASSPVDSYEQYF.

V and J are TRBV6-1 and TRBJ2-2; D gene ambiguous. The CDR3 is 14 amino acids. Germline CDR1 reads MNHNS; CDR2 reads SASEGT. Trimming removed 10 bases from V and 1 base from J, with 13 bases in between. In DNA, the CDR3 is TGTGCCACCGCCCGGCCGGGGAACACCGGGGAGCTGTTTTTT. Translating gives CATARPGNTGELFF.

This clonotype occurred a few times. The chain links TRBV7-8 to TRBJ2-2; D ambiguous. The V and J ends lost 3 bases and 7 bases respectively, with 9 bases between them. The CDR3 is 13 residues long. Germline CDR1 reads SGHVS; CDR2 reads FQNEAQ. Here the CDR3 DNA reads TGTGCCAGCAGCTTCTTGGACGGCGGGGAGCTGTTTTTT. Translated, it gives CASSFLDGGELFF.

The V and J genes are TRBV12-3 or TRBV12-4 and TRBJ2-2; 7 bases match TRBD1. This CDR3 region has 14 residues. V was clipped by 11 bases and J by 6 bases; unmatched bases: 12. In nucleotides, the CDR3 is TGTGCCTCTCGCAGGGGGAGCGGCGCCGGGGAGCTGTTTTTT. Its protein product is CASRRGSGAGELFF.

This clonotype has only a few counts. This rearrangement joins TRBV19 to TRBJ2-1; D remains unclear. V dropped 3 bases and J dropped 3 bases, with 6 bases sitting between them. CDR1 and CDR2 from the germline V gene are LNHDA and SQIVND (reference sequence). The CDR3 totals 13 residues. CDR3 region: CASSIQVYNEQFF. Written as DNA, the CDR3 is TGTGCCAGTAGTATCCAGGTCTACAATGAGCAGTTCTTC.

This clonotype showed up just a few times. The V gene is TRBV7-2, the J gene TRBJ2-1; TRBD1 is a possible D gene (6 bases). Germline assignment: CDR1 SGHTA and CDR2 FQGNSA. The CDR3 runs 15 residues. V gave up 3 bases and J gave up 3 bases, with 12 bases separating them. CDR3: CASSFRDKIYNEQFF. CDR3 sequence (DNA): TGTGCCAGCAGCTTCCGGGACAAGATCTACAATGAGCAGTTCTTC.

In its sample, this clonotype was seen many times. The genes are TRBV7-6 and TRBJ2-1; D unclear. This CDR3 is built from 15 residues. The V and J ends lost 1 base and 0 bases respectively, with 7 bases between them. Germline CDR1 is SGHVS and CDR2 is FNYEAQ. DNA of the CDR3: TGTGCCAGCAGCTTAGAAACGGGCTCCTACAATGAGCAGTTCTTC. Translating gives CASSLETGSYNEQFF.

This clonotype showed up many times. J is TRBJ2-7 and V is TRBV6-2 or TRBV6-3; tentative D call: TRBD1 (5 bases). Germline V gene data show CDR1 as MNHEY and CDR2 as SVGEGT. The V end was cut by 6 bases, the J end by 2 bases, with 14 bases between. The CDR3 is 14 residues long. CDR3 loop: CASRWQGRTYEQYF. DNA for the CDR3: TGTGCCAGCAGATGGCAGGGAAGAACCTACGAGCAGTACTTC.

This clonotype came up a few times. This CDR3 is CASSQDPGDRSYEQYF. In DNA, the CDR3 is TGTGCCAGCAGCCAAGACCCCGGGGACCGCTCCTACGAGCAGTACTTC. The V gene is TRBV3-1, the J gene TRBJ2-7, with D perhaps matching TRBD1 or TRBD2 (5 bases each). The CDR3 consists of 16 residues. V lost 0 bases and J lost 0, with 12 bases in between. The germline V gene has CDR1 LGHDT and CDR2 YNNKEL (reference sequence).

The genes are TRBV10-3 and TRBJ2-2, with D maybe TRBD2 (6 bases). Looked up from germline, CDR1 is ENHRY and CDR2 is SYGVKD. The V end lost 6 bases, the J end lost 1 base, and 9 bases lay between the germline ends. This CDR3 is 14 amino acids long. CDR3 DNA sequence: TGTGCCATCAGCCAGGAGGGGAACACCGGGGAGCTGTTTTTT. It encodes CAISQEGNTGELFF.

This clonotype was counted only a few times. The chain couples TRBV5-5 to TRBJ2-1, with TRBD2 matching 9 bases. This CDR3 has 16 residues. Germline CDR1 SGHKS, CDR2 YYEKEE (reference sequence). V lost 5 bases, J lost 9 bases, and 15 bases stayed unmatched. The CDR3 is CASRLQPGGRAPEQFF. The DNA for the CDR3 is TGTGCCAGCAGGTTGCAGCCGGGCGGGAGGGCCCCTGAGCAGTTCTTC. The complete variable domain, with remaining parts taken from reference TRBV5-5 and TRBJ2-1, reads DAGVTQSPTHLIKTRGQQVTLRCSPISGHKSVSWYQQVLGQGPQFIFQYYEKEERGRGNFPDRFSARQFPNYSSELNVNALLLGDSALYLCASRLQPGGRAPEQFFGPGTRLTVL.

The DNA for the CDR3 is TGTGCCAGCAGACAAACCGGGACTAGCGGCGCCGGGGAGCTGTTTTTT. Amino acid sequence: CASRQTGTSGAGELFF. This rearrangement joins TRBV7-3 to TRBJ2-2; 11 nucleotides align to TRBD2. The CDR3 covers 16 residues. The germline V gene encodes CDR1 SGHTA and CDR2 FQGTGA. V lost 6 bases to trimming and J lost 6 bases; unmatched junction nucleotides: 9.